These 11 T cell receptor beta chains were all obtained from the same sample, sequenced in a study of T cell responses to AZD1222 COVID-19 vaccine. Assay used: immunoSEQ multiplex PCR; TCRdb lists only in-frame clones, some missing. The sample has more than 140,000 clones, approximately 90% seen once; the top ten hold approximately 2.1%. Sequences were derived from peripheral blood, sampled on day 0 of AZD1222 vaccination. These receptor sequences come from an adult in good health.

This chain uses TRBV29-1 with TRBJ2-5, with D unclear. Germline assignment: CDR1 SQVTM and CDR2 ANQGSEA. The V end was cut by 6 bases, the J end by 1 base, with 9 bases between. The CDR3 totals 12 residues. The CDR3 coding sequence is TGCAGCGTGGGGTACGGCCAAGAGACCCAGTACTTC. It encodes CSVGYGQETQYF.

The genes are TRBV7-2 and TRBJ1-5; D possibly corresponds to TRBD1 (5 bases). Germline V CDR1 and CDR2: SGHTA, FQGNSA. V was cut by 1 base and J by 3 bases, with 7 bases left in between. The CDR3 is 14 amino acids. The CDR3 loop is CASSLGGDNQPQHF. The CDR3 nucleotides are TGTGCCAGCAGCTTAGGGGGGGACAATCAGCCCCAGCATTTT.

The chain employs TRBV5-6 and TRBJ2-3; 7 bases are shared with TRBD2. This CDR3 is 17 amino acids long. Germline lookup yields CDR1 SGHDT and CDR2 YYEEEE. J lost 5 bases, V lost 0 bases, and 12 bases had no gene match. The CDR3 region is CASSLARAGVRLDTQYF. In DNA, the CDR3 is TGTGCCAGCAGCTTGGCCCGGGCGGGAGTGCGCTTAGATACGCAGTATTTT.

The chain employs TRBV6-5 and TRBJ2-2, with a possible D match to TRBD1 (6 bases). The CDR3 covers 13 residues. The germline CDR1 and CDR2 sequences are MNHEY and SVGAGI. With 6 bases removed from V and 6 bases from J, the gap between germline ends came to 11 bases. DNA for the CDR3: TGTGCCAGCAGGCTTGGGGGCTCCGGGGAGCTGTTTTTT. Translating it yields CASRLGGSGELFF.

The CDR3: CASKFSPAYTGELFF. CDR3 in DNA: TGTGCCAGCAAGTTCTCGCCAGCCTACACCGGGGAGCTGTTTTTT. The genes are TRBV11-2 and TRBJ2-2; D is undetermined. Germline assignment: CDR1 SGHAT and CDR2 FQNNGV. The germline V and J ends were trimmed by 7 bases and 3 bases, with 15 bases remaining between them. This CDR3 is 15 amino acids long.

This clone was observed a few times. The V and J genes are TRBV28 and TRBJ1-6; the D is unclear. The V and J ends lost 6 bases and 4 bases respectively, with 10 bases between them. This CDR3 has 14 amino acids. Germline CDR1 is MDHEN and CDR2 is SYDVKM. The CDR3 nucleotides read TGTGCCAGCAGGAGCGGACGGTATAATTCACCCCTCCACTTT. Translation gives CASRSGRYNSPLHF.

This sequence joins TRBV19 and TRBJ1-2; D remains unclear. The germline CDR1 and CDR2 sequences are LNHDA and SQIVND (reference sequence). The ends were cut back, 0 bases at V and 3 bases at J, with 8 bases in the middle. This CDR3 is 14 amino acids long. CDR3 DNA sequence: TGTGCCAGTAGTATAGACACCCACGACTATGGCTACACCTTC. Residues: CASSIDTHDYGYTF.

The gene calls are TRBV19 and TRBJ1-2; unclear D gene. CDR1 and CDR2 (germline): LNHDA, SQIVND (reference sequence). CDR3 length: 15 amino acids. V was shortened by 4 bases and J by 4 bases, with 16 bases between the two germline ends. The CDR3 sequence: CASSKDLNSLYGYTF. The DNA for the CDR3 is TGTGCCAGTAGTAAAGACCTTAACAGCCTCTATGGCTACACCTTC.

The V call is TRBV6-5, the J call TRBJ2-7; D gene unclear. The CDR3 is made up of 13 amino acids. Germline values: CDR1 MNHEY, CDR2 SVGAGI. V lost 6 bases and J lost 0, with 9 bases in between. For the CDR3, the DNA is TGTGCCAGCAGGGATCCGATCTCCTACGAGCAGTACTTC. Its translation is CASRDPISYEQYF.

V and J are TRBV28 and TRBJ1-6; D perhaps matches TRBD1 (6 bases). The CDR3 covers 15 residues. Trimming removed 5 bases from V and 9 bases from J, with 17 bases in between. CDR1 and CDR2 from the germline V gene are MDHEN and SYDVKM. The CDR3 spells CASSTGGAWVSPLHF. The CDR3 DNA is TGTGCCAGCAGTACGGGGGGGGCGTGGGTTTCACCCCTCCACTTT. Based on the CDR3 plus reference TRBV28 and TRBJ1-6, the full variable domain is DVKVTQSSRYLVKRTGEKVFLECVQDMDHENMFWYRQDPGLGLRLIYFSYDVKMKEKGDIPEGYSVSREKKERFSLILESASTNQTSMYLCASSTGGAWVSPLHFGNGTRLTVT.

This rearrangement joins TRBV19 to TRBJ2-1; possible D gene TRBD1, 6 bases. Germline values: CDR1 LNHDA, CDR2 SQIVND (reference sequence). CDR3 length: 16 residues. Trimming took 1 base from V and 4 from J, leaving 14 bases between them. The CDR3 is CASSIAQTGRYNEQFF. CDR3 bases: TGTGCCAGTAGTATAGCTCAAACAGGGAGATACAATGAGCAGTTCTTC.